The 8 T cell receptor beta chains reported below all come from one sample, sequenced in a study of tumor-infiltrating lymphocytes in primary liver carcinoma. Unsorted bulk tissue, about 19-31 mg of it, served as the source for co-extraction of RNA and DNA. The researchers produced TCR beta cDNA from approximately 540 ng total RNA with a constant-region primer. Three-round nested multiplex PCR performed with slightly modified ARM-PCR produced the TCR beta libraries. Forward primers for TRBV1-TRBV30 and a C-beta reverse primer served the first two PCR rounds, at about 10 cycles each. From the multiplex PCR reads, TCRdb called clonotypes with MiXCR, one entry per CDR3 protein. The data contain fewer than 200,000 distinct CDR3 sequences, roughly 80% of them singletons. Sequences were obtained from tumor tissue from primary liver carcinoma. Source of these receptors: a man aged 35-49 years with primary liver carcinoma and hepatitis B virus infection.

This clonotype was seen a handful of times. This sequence joins TRBV6-6 and TRBJ2-5; tentative D call: TRBD2 (6 bases). The CDR3 has 14 residues. Germline lookup yields CDR1 MNHNY and CDR2 SVGAGI (reference sequence). The CDR3 nucleotides read TGTACTAGCAGTTACGGCCCTCACGACGGGACCCAGTACTTC. Its protein product is CTSSYGPHDGTQYF.

This clonotype appeared a few times. A much larger clone differs by one base, so this may be a read error. The chain recombines TRBV10-3 with TRBJ1-5, with D possibly TRBD1 on 5 matching bases. There are 12 residues in the CDR3. The germline V and J ends were trimmed by 10 bases and 11 bases, with 18 bases remaining between them. CDR1 is ENHRY, CDR2 SYGVKD, per germline. The CDR3 loop is CATGQGVQSQHF. The CDR3 bases are TGTGCCACCGGGCAGGGTGTCCAGTCCCAGCATTTT.

For this clonotype: A read error may account for a junction end that differs from germline. The V gene is TRBV19, the J gene TRBJ1-2; D gene unclear. This CDR3 comprises 13 residues. CDR1 is LNHDA, CDR2 SQIVND, per germline (reference sequence). This CDR3 reads CGSSPELSYGYTF. CDR3 in DNA: TGTGGCAGTAGCCCGGAGCTCAGCTATGGCTACACCTTC.

Turning to this clonotype: The junction departs from the called germline gene at one end, perhaps through a read error. The V gene is TRBV28, the J gene TRBJ1-2; D not resolved. From germline, CDR1 is MDHEN and CDR2 SYDVKM. The CDR3 runs to 16 residues. CDR3 region: CAISPLRDTEMDGYTF. The CDR3 nucleotides read TGTGCCATCAGTCCCTTAAGAGACACGGAGATGGATGGCTACACCTTC.

This chain uses TRBV11-2 with TRBJ2-5; D uncertain. This CDR3 is built from 14 residues. The germline gives CDR1 SGHAT, CDR2 FQNNGV. Between the trimmed V and J ends, which lost 9 bases and 0 bases, there was a span of 14 bases. The CDR3 region is CARSLMSNQETQYF. The CDR3 region has the DNA TGTGCCAGAAGCCTGATGAGTAACCAAGAGACCCAGTACTTC.

As regards this clonotype: It is likely a read error, because the conserved phenylalanine at the end of the CDR3 is missing. The chain employs TRBV5-6 and TRBJ2-5; D might be TRBD2 (5 bases). The CDR3 is 14 amino acids. Germline CDR1 SGHDT, CDR2 YYEEEE. Trimming took 3 bases from V and 1 from J, leaving 10 bases between them. CDR3 sequence (DNA): TGTGCCAGCAGCTCGGAGGCTAGCCAAGAGACCCAGTACATT. Its translation is CASSSEASQETQYI.

This clonotype has a single count. The chain uses TRBV29-1 and TRBJ2-5, with 7 bases matching TRBD1. The CDR3 runs 14 residues. Germline V gene data show CDR1 as SQVTM and CDR2 as ANQGSEA. The V and J ends lost 6 bases and 4 bases, in that order; junction bases with no gene match: 11. The CDR3, as DNA: TGCAGCGTAGAACGGTCCGACAGGGCAGAGACCCAGTACTTC. It translates to CSVERSDRAETQYF. The full variable domain, in which reference TRBV29-1 and TRBJ2-5 provide the parts outside the CDR3, is SAVISQKPSRDICQRGTSLTIQCQVDSQVTMMFWYRQQPGQSLTLIATANQGSEATYESGFVIDKFPISRPNLTFSTLTVSNMSPEDSSIYLCSVERSDRAETQYFGPGTRLLVL.

Comment on this clonotype: No conserved phenylalanine or tryptophan is present at the end of the CDR3, so a read error is the likely explanation. V usage is TRBV7-3 and J usage is TRBJ2-1, with TRBD2 matching over 9 bases. Per the germline V gene, CDR1 is SGHTA and CDR2 is FQGTGA. The CDR3 runs 15 residues. The CDR3 sequence: CTSSLNLAGINEQFL. CDR3 DNA: TGTACCAGCAGCTTAAATCTAGCGGGAATCAATGAGCAGTTCCTT.